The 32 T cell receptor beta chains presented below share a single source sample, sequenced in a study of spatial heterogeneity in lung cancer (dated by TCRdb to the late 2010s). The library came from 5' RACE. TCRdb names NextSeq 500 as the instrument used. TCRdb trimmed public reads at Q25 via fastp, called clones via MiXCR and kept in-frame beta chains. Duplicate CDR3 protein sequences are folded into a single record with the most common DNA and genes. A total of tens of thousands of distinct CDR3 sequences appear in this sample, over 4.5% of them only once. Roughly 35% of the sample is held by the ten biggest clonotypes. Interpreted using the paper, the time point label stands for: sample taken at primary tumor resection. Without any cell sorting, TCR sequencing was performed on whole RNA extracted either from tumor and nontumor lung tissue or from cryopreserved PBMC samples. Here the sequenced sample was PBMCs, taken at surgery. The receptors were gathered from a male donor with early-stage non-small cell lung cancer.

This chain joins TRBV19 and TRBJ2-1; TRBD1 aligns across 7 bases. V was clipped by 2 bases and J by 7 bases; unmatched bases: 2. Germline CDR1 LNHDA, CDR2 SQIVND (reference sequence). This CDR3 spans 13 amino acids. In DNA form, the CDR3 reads TGTGCCAGTAGTATATGGGGACAGAATGAGCAGTTCTTC. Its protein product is CASSIWGQNEQFF.

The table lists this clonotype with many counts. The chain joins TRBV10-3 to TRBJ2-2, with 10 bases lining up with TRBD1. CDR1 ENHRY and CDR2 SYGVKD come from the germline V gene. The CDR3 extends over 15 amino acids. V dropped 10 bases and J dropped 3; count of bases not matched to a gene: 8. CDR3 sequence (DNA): TGTGCCAACTCGGGACAGGGGTTCGACACCGGGGAGCTGTTTTTT. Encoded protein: CANSGQGFDTGELFF.

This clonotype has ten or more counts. As DNA, the CDR3 is TGCAGTGCTAGGGGACAGGGGAATATCAATCAGCCCCAGCATTTT. Protein sequence: CSARGQGNINQPQHF. J is TRBJ1-5 and V is TRBV20-1; TRBD1 matches 10 bases. From germline, CDR1 is DFQATT and CDR2 SNEGSKA (reference sequence). The trim removed 3 bases at V and 3 bases at J, leaving 5 bases unmatched. This CDR3 spans 15 amino acids.

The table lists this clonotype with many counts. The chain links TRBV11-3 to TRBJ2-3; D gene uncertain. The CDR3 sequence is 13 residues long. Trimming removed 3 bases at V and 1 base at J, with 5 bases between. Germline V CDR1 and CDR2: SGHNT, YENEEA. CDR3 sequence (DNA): TGTGCCAGCAGCTTGAGCCGCACAGATACGCAGTATTTT. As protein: CASSLSRTDTQYF.

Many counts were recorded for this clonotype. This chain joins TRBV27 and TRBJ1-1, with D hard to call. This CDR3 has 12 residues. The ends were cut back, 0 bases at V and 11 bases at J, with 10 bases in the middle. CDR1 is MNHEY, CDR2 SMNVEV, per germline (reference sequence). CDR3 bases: TGTGCCAGCAGTTTATCAAAGGGTATGGCTTTCTTT. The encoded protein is CASSLSKGMAFF.

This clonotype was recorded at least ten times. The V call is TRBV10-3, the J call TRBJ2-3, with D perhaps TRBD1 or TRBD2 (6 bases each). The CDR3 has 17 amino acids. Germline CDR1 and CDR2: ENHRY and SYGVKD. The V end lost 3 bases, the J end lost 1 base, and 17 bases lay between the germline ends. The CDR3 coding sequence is TGTGCCATCAGTGACCTCGAATGGGGGGCCGGCACAGATACGCAGTATTTT. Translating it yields CAISDLEWGAGTDTQYF.

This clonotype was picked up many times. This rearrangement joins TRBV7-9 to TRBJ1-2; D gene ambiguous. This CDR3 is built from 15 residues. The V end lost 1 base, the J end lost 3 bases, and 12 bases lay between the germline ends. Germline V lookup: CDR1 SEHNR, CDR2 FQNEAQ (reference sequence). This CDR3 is CASSLGRPRDYGYTF. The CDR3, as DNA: TGTGCCAGCAGCTTAGGACGCCCCCGAGACTATGGCTACACCTTC.

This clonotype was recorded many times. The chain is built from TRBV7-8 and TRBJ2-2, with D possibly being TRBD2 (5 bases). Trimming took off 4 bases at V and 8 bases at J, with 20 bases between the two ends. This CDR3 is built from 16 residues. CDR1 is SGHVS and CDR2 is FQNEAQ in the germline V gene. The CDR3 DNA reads TGTGCCAGCAGCTCCCGGTGGGAACTTCAGCGGGGGGAGCTGTTTTTT. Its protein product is CASSSRWELQRGELFF. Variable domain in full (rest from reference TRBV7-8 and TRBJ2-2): GAGVSQSPRYKVAKRGQDVALRCDPISGHVSLFWYQQALGQGPEFLTYFQNEAQLDKSGLPSDRFFAERPEGSVSTLKIQRTQQEDSAVYLCASSSRWELQRGELFFGEGSRLTVL.

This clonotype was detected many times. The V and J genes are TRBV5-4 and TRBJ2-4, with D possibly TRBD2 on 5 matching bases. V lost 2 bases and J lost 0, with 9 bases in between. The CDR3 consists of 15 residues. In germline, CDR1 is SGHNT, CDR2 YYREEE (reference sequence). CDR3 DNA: TGTGCCAGCAGCTTAATGGGAGCAGCCAAAAACATTCAGTACTTC. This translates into CASSLMGAAKNIQYF.

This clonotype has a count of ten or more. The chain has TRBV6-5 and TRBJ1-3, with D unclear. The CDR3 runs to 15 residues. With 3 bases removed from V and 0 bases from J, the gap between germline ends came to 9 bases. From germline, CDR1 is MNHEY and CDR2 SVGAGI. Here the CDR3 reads CASSYSYVSGNTIYF. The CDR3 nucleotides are TGTGCCAGCAGTTATTCCTATGTCTCTGGAAACACCATATATTTT.

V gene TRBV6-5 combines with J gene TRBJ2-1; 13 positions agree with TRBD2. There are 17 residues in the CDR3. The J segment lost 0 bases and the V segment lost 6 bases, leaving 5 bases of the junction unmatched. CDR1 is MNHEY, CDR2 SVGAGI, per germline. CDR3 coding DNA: TGTGCCAGCAGCCTGGGACTAGCGGGAAGCTCCTACAATGAGCAGTTCTTC. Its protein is CASSLGLAGSSYNEQFF.

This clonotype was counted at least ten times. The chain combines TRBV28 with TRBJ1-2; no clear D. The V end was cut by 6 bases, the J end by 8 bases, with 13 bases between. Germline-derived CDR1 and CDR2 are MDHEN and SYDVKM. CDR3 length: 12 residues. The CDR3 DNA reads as TGTGCCAGCAGCCCCCCGATCTTCGGCTACACCTTC. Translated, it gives CASSPPIFGYTF.

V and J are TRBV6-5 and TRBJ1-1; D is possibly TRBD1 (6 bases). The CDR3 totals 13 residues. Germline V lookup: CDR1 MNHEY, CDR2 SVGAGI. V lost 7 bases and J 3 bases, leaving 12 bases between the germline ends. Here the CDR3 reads CASTYQGHTEAFF. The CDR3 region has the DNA TGTGCCAGCACCTATCAGGGGCACACTGAAGCTTTCTTT.

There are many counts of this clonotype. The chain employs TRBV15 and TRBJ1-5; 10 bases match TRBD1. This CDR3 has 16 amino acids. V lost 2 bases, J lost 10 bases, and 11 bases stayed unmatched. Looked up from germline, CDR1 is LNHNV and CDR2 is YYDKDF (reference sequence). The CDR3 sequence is CATSRPTGTGVEPQHF. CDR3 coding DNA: TGTGCCACCAGCAGACCTACCGGGACAGGGGTGGAACCCCAGCATTTT.

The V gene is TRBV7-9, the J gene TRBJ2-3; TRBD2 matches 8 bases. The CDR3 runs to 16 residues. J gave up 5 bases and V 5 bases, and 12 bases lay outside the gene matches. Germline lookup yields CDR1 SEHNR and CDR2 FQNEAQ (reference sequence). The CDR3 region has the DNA TGTGCCAGCAGCCCCAGCGGGAGTTGGGTAGGAGATACGCAGTATTTT. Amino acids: CASSPSGSWVGDTQYF.

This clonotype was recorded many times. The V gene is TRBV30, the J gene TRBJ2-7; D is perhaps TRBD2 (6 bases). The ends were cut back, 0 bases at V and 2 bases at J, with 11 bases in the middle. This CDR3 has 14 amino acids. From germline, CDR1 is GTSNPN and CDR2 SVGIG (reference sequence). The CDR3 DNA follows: TGTGCCTGGAGTGTAGCAGGCGGGACCTACGAGCAGTACTTC. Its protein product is CAWSVAGGTYEQYF.

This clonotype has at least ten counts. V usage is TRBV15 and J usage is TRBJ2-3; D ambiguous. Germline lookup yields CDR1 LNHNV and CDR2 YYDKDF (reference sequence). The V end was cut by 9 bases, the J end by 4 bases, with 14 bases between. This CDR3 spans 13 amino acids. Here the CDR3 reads CATNLPPADTQYF. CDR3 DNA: TGTGCCACTAACTTGCCCCCGGCAGATACGCAGTATTTT.

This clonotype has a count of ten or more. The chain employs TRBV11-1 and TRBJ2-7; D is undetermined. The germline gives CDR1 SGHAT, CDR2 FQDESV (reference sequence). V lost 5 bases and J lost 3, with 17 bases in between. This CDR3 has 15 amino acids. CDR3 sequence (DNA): TGTGCCAGCAGCCAGGCCCCGTCTCTCATCTACGAGCAGTACTTC. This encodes CASSQAPSLIYEQYF.

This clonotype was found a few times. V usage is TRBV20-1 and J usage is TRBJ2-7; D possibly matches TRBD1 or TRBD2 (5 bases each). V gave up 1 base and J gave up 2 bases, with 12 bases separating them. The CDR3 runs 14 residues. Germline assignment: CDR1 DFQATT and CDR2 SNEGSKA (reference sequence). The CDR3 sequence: CSARALRGTYEQYF. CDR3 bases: TGCAGTGCTAGAGCTTTGAGGGGAACCTACGAGCAGTACTTC.

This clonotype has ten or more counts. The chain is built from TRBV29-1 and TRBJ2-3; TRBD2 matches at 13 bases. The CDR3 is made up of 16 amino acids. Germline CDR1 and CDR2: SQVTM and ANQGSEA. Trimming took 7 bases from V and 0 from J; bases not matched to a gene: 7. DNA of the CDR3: TGCAGCGCCCCCGGGACTAGCGGGGTGAGCACAGATACGCAGTATTTT. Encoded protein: CSAPGTSGVSTDTQYF.

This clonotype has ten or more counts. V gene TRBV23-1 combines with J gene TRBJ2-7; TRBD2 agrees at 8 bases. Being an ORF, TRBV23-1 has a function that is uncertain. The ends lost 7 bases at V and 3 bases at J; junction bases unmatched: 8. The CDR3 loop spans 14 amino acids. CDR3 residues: CASIPGTSHYEQYF. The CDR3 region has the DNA TGCGCCAGCATCCCCGGGACTAGTCACTACGAGCAGTACTTC.

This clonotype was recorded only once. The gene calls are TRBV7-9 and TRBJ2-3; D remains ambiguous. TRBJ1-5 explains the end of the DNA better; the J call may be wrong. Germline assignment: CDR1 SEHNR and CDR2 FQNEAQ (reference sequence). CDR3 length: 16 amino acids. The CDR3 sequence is CASSLGMVSSTDTQHF. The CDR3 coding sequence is TGTGCCAGCAGCTTAGGGATGGTCTCATCAACAGATACGCAGCATTTT.

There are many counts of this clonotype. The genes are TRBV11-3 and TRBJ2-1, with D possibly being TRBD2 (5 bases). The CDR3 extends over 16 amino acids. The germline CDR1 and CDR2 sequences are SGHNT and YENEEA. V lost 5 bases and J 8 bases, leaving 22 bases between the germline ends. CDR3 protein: CASSPGLYFEADEQFF. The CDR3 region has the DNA TGTGCCAGCAGCCCCGGGCTATACTTTGAAGCGGATGAGCAGTTCTTC.

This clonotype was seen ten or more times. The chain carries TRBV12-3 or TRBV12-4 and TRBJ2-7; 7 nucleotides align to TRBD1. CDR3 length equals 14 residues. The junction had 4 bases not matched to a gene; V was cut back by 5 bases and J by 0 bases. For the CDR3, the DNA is TGTGCCAGCAGTCTCCGGGACAGCTCCTACGAGCAGTACTTC. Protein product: CASSLRDSSYEQYF.

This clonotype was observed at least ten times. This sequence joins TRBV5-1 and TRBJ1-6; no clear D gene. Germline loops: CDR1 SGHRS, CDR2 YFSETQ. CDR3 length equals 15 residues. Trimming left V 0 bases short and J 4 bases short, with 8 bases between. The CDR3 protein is CASSLGTEYNSPLHF. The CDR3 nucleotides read TGCGCCAGCAGCTTGGGGACGGAATATAATTCACCCCTCCACTTT.

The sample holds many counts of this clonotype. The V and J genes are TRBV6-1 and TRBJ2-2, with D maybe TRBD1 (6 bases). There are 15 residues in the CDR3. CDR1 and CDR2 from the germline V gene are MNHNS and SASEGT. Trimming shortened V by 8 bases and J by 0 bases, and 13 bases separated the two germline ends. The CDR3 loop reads CASVKTGSNTGELFF. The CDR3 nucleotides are TGTGCCAGCGTTAAGACAGGCTCGAACACCGGGGAGCTGTTTTTT.

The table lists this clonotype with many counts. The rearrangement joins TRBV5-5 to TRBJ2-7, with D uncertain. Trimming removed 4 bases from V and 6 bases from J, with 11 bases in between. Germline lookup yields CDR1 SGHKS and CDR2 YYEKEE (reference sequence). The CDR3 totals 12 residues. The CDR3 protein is CASSLRVVEQYF. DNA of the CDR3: TGTGCCAGCAGCCTCCGGGTGGTCGAGCAGTACTTC.

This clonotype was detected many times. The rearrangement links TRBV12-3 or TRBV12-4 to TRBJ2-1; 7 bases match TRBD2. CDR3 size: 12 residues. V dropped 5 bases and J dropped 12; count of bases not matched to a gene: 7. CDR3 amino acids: CASSPTSQVQFF. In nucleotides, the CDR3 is TGTGCCAGCAGTCCGACTAGCCAGGTGCAGTTCTTC.

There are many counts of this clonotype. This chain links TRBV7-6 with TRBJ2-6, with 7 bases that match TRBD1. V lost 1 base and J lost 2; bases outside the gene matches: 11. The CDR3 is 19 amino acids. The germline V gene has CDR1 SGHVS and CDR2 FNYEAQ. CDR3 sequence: CASSLDRTGVSTGANVLTF. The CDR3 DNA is TGTGCCAGCAGCTTAGACCGAACAGGGGTCTCGACTGGGGCCAACGTCCTGACTTTC.

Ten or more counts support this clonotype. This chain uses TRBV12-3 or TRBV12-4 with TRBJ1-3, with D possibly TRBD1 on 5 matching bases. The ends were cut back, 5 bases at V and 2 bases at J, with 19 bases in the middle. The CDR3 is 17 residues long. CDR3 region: CASSLRDPVRAGNTIYF. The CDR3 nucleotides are TGTGCCAGCAGTCTCCGGGACCCTGTGCGTGCTGGAAACACCATATATTTT.

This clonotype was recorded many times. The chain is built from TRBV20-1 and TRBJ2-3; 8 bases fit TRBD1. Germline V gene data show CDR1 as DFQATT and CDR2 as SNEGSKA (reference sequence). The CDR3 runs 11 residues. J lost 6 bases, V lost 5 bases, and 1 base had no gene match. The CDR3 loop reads CSAYRGDTQYF. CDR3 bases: TGCAGTGCTTACAGGGGGGATACGCAGTATTTT.

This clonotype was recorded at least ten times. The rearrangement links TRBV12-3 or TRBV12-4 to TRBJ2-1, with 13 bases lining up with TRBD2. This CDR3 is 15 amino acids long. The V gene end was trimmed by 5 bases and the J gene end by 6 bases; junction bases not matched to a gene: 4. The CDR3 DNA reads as TGTGCCAGCAGTGAAAGACTAGCGGGAGGCAATGAGCAGTTCTTC. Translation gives CASSERLAGGNEQFF.